What follows are 17 T cell receptor beta chains derived from one specimen sequenced in a study of OX40 agonist ivuxolimab in advanced cancers. Sequencing was performed with immunoSEQ multiplex PCR; in TCRdb, only in-frame clones are kept and a portion is missing. This sample yields around 72,000 clones, of which approximately 81% are seen a single time; 15% to 20% belongs to the top ten. The sequences come from CD4+ or CD8+ T cells sorted from blood, collected in a trial of the OX40 agonist ivuxolimab. The receptor set was obtained from an adult with an advanced solid tumor such as melanoma, head and neck, liver or kidney cancer.

The V and J genes are TRBV25-1 and TRBJ1-1, with D uncertain. The CDR3 extends over 13 amino acids. Trimming cost V 1 base and J 1 base, with 4 bases left between them. Germline CDR1 and CDR2: MGHDK and SYGVNS. CDR3 residues: CASSELGNTEAFF. DNA for the CDR3: TGTGCCAGCAGTGAATTAGGGAACACTGAAGCTTTCTTT.

This clone was observed a handful of times. The V call is TRBV6-4, the J call TRBJ2-1; 7 nucleotides match TRBD2. V lost 2 bases and J lost 5; bases outside the gene matches: 6. There are 15 residues in the CDR3. Germline V gene lookup returns CDR1 MRHNA and CDR2 SNTAGT. The CDR3 DNA reads TGTGCCAGCAGTGACCCCGCTAGCGGAGACAATGAGCAGTTCTTC. The encoded protein is CASSDPASGDNEQFF.

This sequence joins TRBV15 and TRBJ2-3; D is perhaps TRBD1 (6 bases). V was pared by 8 bases and J by 2 bases, with 8 bases between. CDR3 size: 12 residues. CDR1 is LNHNV and CDR2 is YYDKDF in the germline V gene (reference sequence). The CDR3 DNA reads as TGTGCCACCCAGGGGAACACAGATACGCAGTATTTT. Translation gives CATQGNTDTQYF.

As to this clone: A read error may produce the germline difference seen at one junction end. V is TRBV6-6 and J is TRBJ2-3; no clear D. The germline gives CDR1 MNHNY, CDR2 SVGAGI (reference sequence). This CDR3 spans 12 amino acids. Here the CDR3 DNA reads TGTGCCAGCAGTACCCCCCCCGGCCCATCCTCTTTT. Its protein is CASSTPPGPSSF.

The J gene is TRBJ1-1, the V gene TRBV7-6; D ambiguous. With 0 bases removed from V and 5 bases from J, the gap between germline ends came to 7 bases. This CDR3 has 13 amino acids. Germline V gene lookup returns CDR1 SGHVS and CDR2 FNYEAQ. The CDR3 DNA reads as TGTGCCAGCAGCTTAGCCGAGGGAACTGAAGCTTTCTTT. Translating gives CASSLAEGTEAFF.

The chain couples TRBV18 to TRBJ2-1, with a tentative D call TRBD1 (6 bases). The CDR3 is made up of 14 amino acids. Germline V gene lookup returns CDR1 KGHSH and CDR2 LQKENI. V was shortened by 6 bases and J by 0 bases, with 9 bases between the two germline ends. CDR3 nucleotides: TGTGCCAGCTCCGGACAGTCCTCCTACAATGAGCAGTTCTTC. Translation: CASSGQSSYNEQFF.

V and J are TRBV6-5 and TRBJ2-5; D might be TRBD1 (6 bases). The J call may not be correct, given that the DNA end is closer to TRBJ2-7. Germline assignment: CDR1 MNHEY and CDR2 SVGAGI. The CDR3 spans 14 residues. The CDR3 DNA is TGTGCCAGCAGTGATAGAGGGGGACCCTACGAGCAGTACTTC. Its translation is CASSDRGGPYEQYF.

The chain recombines TRBV9 with TRBJ1-1; the D is unclear. The V end lost 4 bases, the J end lost 5 bases, and 15 bases lay between the germline ends. In germline, CDR1 is SGDLS, CDR2 YYNGEE. The CDR3 contains 14 residues. CDR3 protein: CASSPPGGGTEAFF. The CDR3 DNA reads as TGTGCCAGCAGCCCCCCCGGCGGTGGGACTGAAGCTTTCTTT.

The V gene is TRBV6-6, the J gene TRBJ2-5; D might be TRBD1 (6 bases). Germline V gene sequence: CDR1 MNHNY, CDR2 SVGAGI (reference sequence). Trimming shortened V by 6 bases and J by 3 bases, and 11 bases separated the two germline ends. The CDR3 extends over 13 amino acids. CDR3 sequence: CASRPTGKETQYF. In nucleotides, the CDR3 is TGTGCCAGCAGGCCCACAGGGAAAGAGACCCAGTACTTC.

The chain combines TRBV6-5 with TRBJ2-7; TRBD1 matches 9 bases. The trim removed 7 bases at V and 4 bases at J, leaving 11 bases unmatched. Germline CDR1 and CDR2: MNHEY and SVGAGI. The CDR3 spans 15 residues. CDR3: CASKMKQGAQYEQYF. The CDR3 DNA sequence: TGTGCCAGCAAAATGAAACAGGGGGCGCAGTACGAGCAGTACTTC.

This clone was recorded only once. The chain combines TRBV2 with TRBJ2-5; a weak D match, TRBD2 (5 bases). Near its end, the DNA agrees better with TRBJ2-7, so the J call may be wrong. CDR1 SNHLY and CDR2 FYNNEI come from the germline V gene. The CDR3 consists of 12 residues. The chain's CDR3 is CASEGRDGEQYF. As DNA, the CDR3 is TGTGCCAGCGAGGGCCGAGATGGCGAGCAGTACTTC.

This clone has more than one count but fewer than ten. The chain combines TRBV5-4 with TRBJ2-3; 14 bases agree with TRBD2. Germline V lookup: CDR1 SGHNT, CDR2 YYREEE (reference sequence). CDR3 length: 16 amino acids. Trimming took 4 bases from V and 3 from J; bases not matched to a gene: 4. This chain's CDR3 is CASSTGLAGETDTQYF. CDR3 nucleotide sequence: TGTGCCAGCAGCACGGGACTAGCGGGAGAAACAGATACGCAGTATTTT.

The chain recombines TRBV6-1 with TRBJ2-7; TRBD1 matches 7 bases. Per the germline V gene, CDR1 is MNHNS and CDR2 is SASEGT. Germline trimming cut 7 bases from V and 2 bases from J; bases unmatched to any gene: 5. This CDR3 has 13 residues. CDR3: CASNAQGAYEQYF. The CDR3 coding sequence is TGTGCCAGCAATGCGCAGGGGGCCTACGAGCAGTACTTC.

This chain uses TRBV29-1 with TRBJ1-2, with a tentative D call TRBD1 (5 bases). The CDR3 is 12 amino acids. CDR1 and CDR2 (germline): SQVTM, ANQGSEA. V shed 5 bases and J shed 0 bases, with 7 bases lying between them. CDR3 amino acids: CSVSGSNYGYTF. CDR3 in DNA: TGCAGCGTTTCAGGGTCTAACTATGGCTACACCTTC.

V usage is TRBV5-1 and J usage is TRBJ2-7; D tentatively fits TRBD1 or TRBD2 (5 bases each). The CDR3 is made up of 14 amino acids. V gave up 0 bases and J gave up 4 bases, with 11 bases separating them. The V gene's germline CDR1 is SGHRS and CDR2 YFSETQ. The CDR3 nucleotides are TGCGCCAGCAGCTTGGCAGGGACCGGATACGAGCAGTACTTC. It codes for CASSLAGTGYEQYF.

The chain carries TRBV7-2 and TRBJ1-4; 7 bases agree with TRBD1. Germline-derived CDR1 and CDR2 are SGHTA and FQGNSA. Germline trimming cut 5 bases from V and 8 bases from J; bases unmatched to any gene: 8. This CDR3 is 14 amino acids long. This chain's CDR3 is CASSPGTVREKLFF. The CDR3 DNA is TGTGCCAGCAGCCCCGGGACAGTACGAGAAAAACTGTTTTTT.

The sample holds a few counts of this clone. The chain joins TRBV27 to TRBJ2-1, with TRBD2 matching over 13 bases. The V gene's germline CDR1 is MNHEY and CDR2 SMNVEV (reference sequence). This CDR3 contains 14 residues. J was trimmed by 16 bases and V by 7 bases; bases with no gene match: 13. CDR3 bases: TGTGCCAGCAAGCTATTACTAGCGGGAGGGCCCCAATTCTTC. Its translation is CASKLLLAGGPQFF.